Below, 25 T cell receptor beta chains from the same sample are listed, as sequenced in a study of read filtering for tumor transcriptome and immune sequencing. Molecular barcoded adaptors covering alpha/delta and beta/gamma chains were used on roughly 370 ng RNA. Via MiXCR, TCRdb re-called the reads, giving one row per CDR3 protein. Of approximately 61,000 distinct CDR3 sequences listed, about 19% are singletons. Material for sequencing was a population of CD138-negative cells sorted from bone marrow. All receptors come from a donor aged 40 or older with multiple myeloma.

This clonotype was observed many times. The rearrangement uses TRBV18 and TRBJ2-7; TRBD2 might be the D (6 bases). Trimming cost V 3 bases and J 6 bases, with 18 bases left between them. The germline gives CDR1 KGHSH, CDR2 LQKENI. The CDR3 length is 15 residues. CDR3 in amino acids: CASSPGGSREGEQYF. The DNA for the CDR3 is TGTGCCAGCTCACCCGGAGGGTCGAGGGAAGGCGAGCAGTACTTC.

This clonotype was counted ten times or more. The CDR3 is CASSLRLGRGPNEQFF. CDR3 nucleotides: TGTGCCAGCAGCTTGCGTTTGGGAAGGGGACCCAATGAGCAGTTCTTC. V and J are TRBV5-4 and TRBJ2-1; D tentatively reads TRBD1 or TRBD2 (5 bases each). Trimming shortened V by 1 base and J by 6 bases, and 17 bases separated the two germline ends. Germline V gene data show CDR1 as SGHNT and CDR2 as YYREEE (reference sequence). The length of the CDR3 is 16 residues.

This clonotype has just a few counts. CDR3 sequence reads: CASSRGRGRVIRTDTQYF. The CDR3 DNA follows: TGTGCCAGCAGTAGAGGACGGGGCAGAGTTATCCGCACAGATACGCAGTATTTT. This chain connects TRBV28 to TRBJ2-3; D is tentatively TRBD1 or TRBD2 (5 bases each). V lost 5 bases to trimming and J lost 1 base, with 22 bases between them. Germline CDR1 reads MDHEN; CDR2 reads SYDVKM. The CDR3 totals 18 residues.

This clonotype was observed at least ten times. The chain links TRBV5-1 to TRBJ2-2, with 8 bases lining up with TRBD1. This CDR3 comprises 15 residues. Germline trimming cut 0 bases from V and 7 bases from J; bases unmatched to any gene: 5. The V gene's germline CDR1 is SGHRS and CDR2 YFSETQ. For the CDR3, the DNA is TGCGCCAGCAGCTTGGCCCAGGGGGCGTTCGGGGAGCTGTTTTTT. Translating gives CASSLAQGAFGELFF.

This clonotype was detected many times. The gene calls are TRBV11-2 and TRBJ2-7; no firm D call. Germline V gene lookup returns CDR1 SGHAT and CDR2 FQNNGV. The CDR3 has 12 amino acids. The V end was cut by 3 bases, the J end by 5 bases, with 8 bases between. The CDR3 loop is CASSFQAHEQYF. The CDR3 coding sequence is TGTGCCAGCAGCTTTCAAGCCCACGAGCAGTACTTC.

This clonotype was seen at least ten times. The CDR3 here is CASSSGVDNSPLHF. The CDR3 nucleotides read TGTGCCAGCAGCTCAGGAGTGGATAATTCACCCCTCCACTTT. V gene TRBV7-8 combines with J gene TRBJ1-6; D unclear. From germline, CDR1 is SGHVS and CDR2 FQNEAQ. Deletions cut 4 bases from V and 5 bases from J, with 9 bases between. The CDR3 sequence is 14 residues long.

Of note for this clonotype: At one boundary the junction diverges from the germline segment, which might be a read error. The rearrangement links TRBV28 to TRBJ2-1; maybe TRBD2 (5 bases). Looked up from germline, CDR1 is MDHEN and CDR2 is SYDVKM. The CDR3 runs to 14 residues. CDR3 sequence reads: CASRFSETLNGQFF. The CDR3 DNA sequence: TGTGCCAGCAGGTTTAGCGAGACTCTCAATGGGCAGTTCTTC. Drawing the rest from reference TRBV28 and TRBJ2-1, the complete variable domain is DVKVTQSSRYLVKRTGEKVFLECVQDMDHENMFWYRQDPGLGLRLIYFSYDVKMKEKGDIPEGYSVSREKKERFSLILESASTNQTSMYLCASRFSETLNGQFFGPGTRLTVL.

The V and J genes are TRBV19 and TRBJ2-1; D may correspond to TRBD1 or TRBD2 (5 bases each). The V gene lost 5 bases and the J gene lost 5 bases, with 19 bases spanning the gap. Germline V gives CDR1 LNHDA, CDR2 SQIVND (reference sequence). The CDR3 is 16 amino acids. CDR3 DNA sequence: TGTGCCAGTAGTTACCCGGGGCAGGGAAGAAACAATGAGCAGTTCTTC. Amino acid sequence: CASSYPGQGRNNEQFF. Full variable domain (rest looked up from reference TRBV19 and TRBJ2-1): DGGITQSPKYLFRKEGQNVTLSCEQNLNHDAMYWYRQDPGQGLRLIYYSQIVNDFQKGDIAEGYSVSREKKESFPLTVTSAQKNPTAFYLCASSYPGQGRNNEQFFGPGTRLTVL.

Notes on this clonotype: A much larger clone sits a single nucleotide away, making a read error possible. The CDR3 coding sequence is TGTGCCAGCAGCTCGGGCGGGGGGAGCCAAGAGACCCAGTTCTTC. As protein: CASSSGGGSQETQFF. The genes are TRBV7-3 and TRBJ2-1; 8 bases line up with TRBD2. The CDR3 spans 15 residues. Losses at the gene ends were 4 bases for V and 13 bases for J; bases not matched to a gene: 15. Germline V CDR1 and CDR2: SGHTA, FQGTGA.

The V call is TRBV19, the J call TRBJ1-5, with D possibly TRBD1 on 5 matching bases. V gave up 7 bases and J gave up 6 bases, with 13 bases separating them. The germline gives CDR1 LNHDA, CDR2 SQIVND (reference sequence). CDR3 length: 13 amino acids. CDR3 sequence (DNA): TGTGCCAGTAATGACTGGGGCAGTCAGCCCCAGCATTTT. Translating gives CASNDWGSQPQHF.

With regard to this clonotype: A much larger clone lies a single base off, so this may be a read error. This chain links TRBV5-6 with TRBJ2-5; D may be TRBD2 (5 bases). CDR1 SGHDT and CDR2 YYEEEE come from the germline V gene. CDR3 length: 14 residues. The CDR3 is CASGLRGKGETQYF. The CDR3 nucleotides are TGTGCCAGCGGCTTGCGAGGGAAGGGAGAGACCCAGTACTTC.

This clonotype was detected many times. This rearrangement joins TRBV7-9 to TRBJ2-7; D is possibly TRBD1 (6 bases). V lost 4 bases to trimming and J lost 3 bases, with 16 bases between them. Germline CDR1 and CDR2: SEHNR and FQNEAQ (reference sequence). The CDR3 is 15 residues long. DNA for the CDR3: TGTGCCAGCAGCTCCCGCAGGGGTATTCGCTACGAGCAGTACTTC. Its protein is CASSSRRGIRYEQYF.

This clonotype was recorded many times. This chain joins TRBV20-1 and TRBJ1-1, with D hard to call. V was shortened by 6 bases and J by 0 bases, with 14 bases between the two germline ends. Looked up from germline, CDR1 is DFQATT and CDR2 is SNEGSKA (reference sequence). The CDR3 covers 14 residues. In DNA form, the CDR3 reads TGCAGTGCGCCAAAACCGATGATGAACACTGAAGCTTTCTTT. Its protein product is CSAPKPMMNTEAFF.

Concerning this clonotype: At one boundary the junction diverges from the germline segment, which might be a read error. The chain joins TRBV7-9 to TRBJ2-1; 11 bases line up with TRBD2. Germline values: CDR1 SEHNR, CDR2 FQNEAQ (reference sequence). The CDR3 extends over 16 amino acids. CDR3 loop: CASSPRLAGRYNDQFF. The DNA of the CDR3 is TGTGCCAGCAGCCCCCGACTAGCGGGGAGGTACAATGATCAGTTCTTC. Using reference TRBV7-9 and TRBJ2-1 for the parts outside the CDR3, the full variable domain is DTGVSQNPRHKITKRGQNVTFRCDPISEHNRLYWYRQTLGQGPEFLTYFQNEAQLEKSRLLSDRFSAERPKGSFSTLEIQRTEQGDSAMYLCASSPRLAGRYNDQFFGPGTRLTVL.

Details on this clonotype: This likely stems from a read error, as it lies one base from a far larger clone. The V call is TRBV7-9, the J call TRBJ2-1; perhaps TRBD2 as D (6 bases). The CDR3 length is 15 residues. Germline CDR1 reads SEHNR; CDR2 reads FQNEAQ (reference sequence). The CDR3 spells CASSRQGSMGGERFF. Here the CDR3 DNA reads TGTGCCAGCAGTAGACAAGGATCGATGGGGGGTGAGCGGTTCTTC.

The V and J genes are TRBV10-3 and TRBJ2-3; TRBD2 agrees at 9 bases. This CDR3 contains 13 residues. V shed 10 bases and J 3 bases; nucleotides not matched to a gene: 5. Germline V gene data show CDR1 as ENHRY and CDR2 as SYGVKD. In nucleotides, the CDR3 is TGTGCCACTAGAGCGGGAGGAACAGATACGCAGTATTTT. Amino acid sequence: CATRAGGTDTQYF.

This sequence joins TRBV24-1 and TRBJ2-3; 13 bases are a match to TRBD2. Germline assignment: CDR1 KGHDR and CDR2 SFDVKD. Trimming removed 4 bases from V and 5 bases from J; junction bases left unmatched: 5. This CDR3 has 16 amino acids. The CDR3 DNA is TGTGCCACCAGTGACTCGGGACTAGCGGGAAAAGATACGCAGTATTTT. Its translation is CATSDSGLAGKDTQYF.

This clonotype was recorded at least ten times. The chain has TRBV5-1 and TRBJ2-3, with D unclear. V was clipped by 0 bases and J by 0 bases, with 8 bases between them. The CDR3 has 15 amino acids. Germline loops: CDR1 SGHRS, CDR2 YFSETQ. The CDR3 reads CASSLGLTSTDTQYF. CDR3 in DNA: TGCGCCAGCAGCTTGGGACTGACTAGCACAGATACGCAGTATTTT.

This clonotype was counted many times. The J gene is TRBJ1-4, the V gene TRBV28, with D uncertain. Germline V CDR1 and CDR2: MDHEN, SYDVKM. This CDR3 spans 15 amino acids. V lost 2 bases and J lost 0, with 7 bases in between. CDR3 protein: CASSLDPATNEKLFF. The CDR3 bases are TGTGCCAGCAGTTTAGACCCCGCAACTAATGAAAAACTGTTTTTT.

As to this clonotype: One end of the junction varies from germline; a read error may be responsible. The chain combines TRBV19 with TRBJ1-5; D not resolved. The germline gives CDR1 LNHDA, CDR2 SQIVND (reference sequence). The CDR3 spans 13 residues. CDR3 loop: CANSMSRQQPQHF. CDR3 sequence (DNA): TGTGCCAATAGTATGAGTAGACAACAGCCCCAGCATTTT.

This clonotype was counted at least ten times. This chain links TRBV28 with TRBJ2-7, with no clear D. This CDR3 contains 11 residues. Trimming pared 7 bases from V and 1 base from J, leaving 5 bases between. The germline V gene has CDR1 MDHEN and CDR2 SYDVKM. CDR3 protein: CASTTSYEQYF. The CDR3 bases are TGTGCCAGCACCACATCCTACGAGCAGTACTTC.

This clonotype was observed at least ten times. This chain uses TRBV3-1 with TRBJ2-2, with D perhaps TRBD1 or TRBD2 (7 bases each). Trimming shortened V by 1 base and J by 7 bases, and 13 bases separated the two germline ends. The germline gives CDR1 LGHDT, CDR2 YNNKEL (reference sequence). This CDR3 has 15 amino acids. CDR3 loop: CASSQGQGGIGELFF. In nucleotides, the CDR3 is TGTGCCAGCAGCCAAGGTCAGGGGGGGATCGGGGAGCTGTTTTTT.

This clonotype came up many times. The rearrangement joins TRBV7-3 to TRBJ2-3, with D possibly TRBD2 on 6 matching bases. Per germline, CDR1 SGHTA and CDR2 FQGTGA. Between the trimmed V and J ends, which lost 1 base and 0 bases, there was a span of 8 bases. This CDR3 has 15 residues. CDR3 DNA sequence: TGTGCCAGCAGCTTAATGGGGGGAAGCACAGATACGCAGTATTTT. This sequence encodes CASSLMGGSTDTQYF.

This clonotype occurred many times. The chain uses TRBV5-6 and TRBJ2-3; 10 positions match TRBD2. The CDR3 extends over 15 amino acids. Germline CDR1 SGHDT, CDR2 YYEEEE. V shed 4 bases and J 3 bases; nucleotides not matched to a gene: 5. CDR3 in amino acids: CASSPSGRATDTQYF. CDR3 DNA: TGTGCCAGCAGCCCTAGCGGGAGAGCGACAGATACGCAGTATTTT.

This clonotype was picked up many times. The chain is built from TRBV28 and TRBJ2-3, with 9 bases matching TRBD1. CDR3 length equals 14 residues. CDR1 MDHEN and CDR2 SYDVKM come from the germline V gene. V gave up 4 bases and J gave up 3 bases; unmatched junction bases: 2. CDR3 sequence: CASSYRGLTDTQYF. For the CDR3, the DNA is TGTGCCAGCAGTTACAGGGGGCTGACAGATACGCAGTATTTT.